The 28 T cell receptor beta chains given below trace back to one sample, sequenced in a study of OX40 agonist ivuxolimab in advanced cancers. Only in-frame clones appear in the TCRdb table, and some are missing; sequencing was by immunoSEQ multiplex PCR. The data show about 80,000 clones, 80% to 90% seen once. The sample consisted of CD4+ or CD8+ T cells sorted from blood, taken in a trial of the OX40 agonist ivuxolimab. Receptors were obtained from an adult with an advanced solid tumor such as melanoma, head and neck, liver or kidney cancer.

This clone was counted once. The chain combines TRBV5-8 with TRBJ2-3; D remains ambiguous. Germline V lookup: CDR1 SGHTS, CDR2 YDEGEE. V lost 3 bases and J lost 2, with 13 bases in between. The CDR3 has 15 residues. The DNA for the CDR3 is TGTGCCAGCAGCTCAAAAGGCCACCACACAGATACGCAGTATTTT. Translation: CASSSKGHHTDTQYF.

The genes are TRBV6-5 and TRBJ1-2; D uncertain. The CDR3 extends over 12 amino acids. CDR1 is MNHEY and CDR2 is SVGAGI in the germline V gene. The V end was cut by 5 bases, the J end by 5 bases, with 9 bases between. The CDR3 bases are TGTGCCAGCAGTCTTACGACTTATGGCTACACCTTC. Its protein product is CASSLTTYGYTF.

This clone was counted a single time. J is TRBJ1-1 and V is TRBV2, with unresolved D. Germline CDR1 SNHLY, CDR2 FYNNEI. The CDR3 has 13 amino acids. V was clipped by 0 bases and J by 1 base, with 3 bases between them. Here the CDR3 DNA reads TGTGCCAGCAGTGAAGCGCGGAACACTGAAGCTTTCTTT. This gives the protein CASSEARNTEAFF.

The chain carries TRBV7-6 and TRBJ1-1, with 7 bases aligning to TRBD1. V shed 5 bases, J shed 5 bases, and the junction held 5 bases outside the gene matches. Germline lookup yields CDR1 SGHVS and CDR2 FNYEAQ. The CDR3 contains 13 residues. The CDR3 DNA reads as TGTGCCAGCAGCGCACAGGGGACGACTGAAGCTTTCTTT. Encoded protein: CASSAQGTTEAFF.

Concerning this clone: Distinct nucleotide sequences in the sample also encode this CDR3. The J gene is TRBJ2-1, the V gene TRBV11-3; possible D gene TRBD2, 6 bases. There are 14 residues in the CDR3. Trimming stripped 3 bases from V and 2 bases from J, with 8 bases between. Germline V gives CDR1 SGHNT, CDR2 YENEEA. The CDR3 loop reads CASSLGGAYNEQFF. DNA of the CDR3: TGTGCCAGCAGCTTGGGCGGGGCCTACAATGAGCAGTTCTTC.

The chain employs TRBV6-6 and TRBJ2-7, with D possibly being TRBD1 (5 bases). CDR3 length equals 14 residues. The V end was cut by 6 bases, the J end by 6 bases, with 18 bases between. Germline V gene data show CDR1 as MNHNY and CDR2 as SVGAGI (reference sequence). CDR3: CASSPGIPRSEQYF. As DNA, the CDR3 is TGTGCCAGCAGCCCAGGGATCCCCCGTTCCGAGCAGTACTTC.

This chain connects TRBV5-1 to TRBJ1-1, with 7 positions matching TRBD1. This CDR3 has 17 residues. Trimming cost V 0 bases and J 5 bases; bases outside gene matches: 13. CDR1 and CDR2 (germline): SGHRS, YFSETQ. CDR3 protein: CASSLVVTGEGYTEAFF. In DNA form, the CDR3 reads TGCGCCAGCAGCTTGGTGGTAACAGGGGAAGGCTATACTGAAGCTTTCTTT.

The CDR3 coding sequence is TGTGCCTGGAGTGAAGGACAGATCGGGACACCCCTCCACTTT. This encodes CAWSEGQIGTPLHF. The chain has TRBV30 and TRBJ1-6; weak D call: TRBD1 (6 bases). CDR3 length: 14 amino acids. CDR1 and CDR2 from the germline V gene are GTSNPN and SVGIG (reference sequence). V was clipped by 1 base and J by 11 bases, with 15 bases between them.

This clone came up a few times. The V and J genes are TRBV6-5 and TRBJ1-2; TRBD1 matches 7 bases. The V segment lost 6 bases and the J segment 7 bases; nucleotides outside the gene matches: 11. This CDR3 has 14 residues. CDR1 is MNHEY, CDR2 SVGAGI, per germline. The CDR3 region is CASRSDRTPPGYTF. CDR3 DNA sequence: TGTGCCAGCAGGTCGGACAGGACCCCCCCTGGCTACACCTTC.

DNA for the CDR3: TGTGCCAGTAGTATAACCGGGAGGGACGAGACCCAGTACTTC. Translated, it gives CASSITGRDETQYF. The V and J genes are TRBV19 and TRBJ2-5; TRBD2 matches at 8 bases. Germline V gene lookup returns CDR1 LNHDA and CDR2 SQIVND (reference sequence). V lost 2 bases and J lost 5; bases outside the gene matches: 4. The CDR3 is made up of 14 amino acids.

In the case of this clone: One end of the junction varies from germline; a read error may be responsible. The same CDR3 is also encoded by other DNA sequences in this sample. The CDR3 loop is CASSILAPGTGELFF. CDR3 coding DNA: TGTGCCAGCAGTATCCTAGCGCCTGGGACCGGAGAGCTGTTTTTT. V and J are TRBV2 and TRBJ2-2; tentatively, D is TRBD2 (6 bases). CDR1 and CDR2 from the germline V gene are SNHLY and FYNNEI. The CDR3 is 15 amino acids.

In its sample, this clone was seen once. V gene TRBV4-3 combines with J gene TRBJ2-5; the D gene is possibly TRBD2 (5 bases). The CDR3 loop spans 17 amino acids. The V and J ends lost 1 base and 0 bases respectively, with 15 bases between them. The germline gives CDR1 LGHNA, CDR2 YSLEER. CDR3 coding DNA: TGCGCCAGCAGCCAAGGCCTAGCCAATCTCTACCAAGAGACCCAGTACTTC. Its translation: CASSQGLANLYQETQYF.

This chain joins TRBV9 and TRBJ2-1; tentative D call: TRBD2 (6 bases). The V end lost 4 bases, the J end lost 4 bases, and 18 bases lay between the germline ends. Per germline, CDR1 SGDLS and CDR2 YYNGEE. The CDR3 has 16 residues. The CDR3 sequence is CASSFRGTQGYNEQFF. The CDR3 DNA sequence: TGTGCCAGCAGCTTTCGCGGGACCCAAGGTTACAATGAGCAGTTCTTC. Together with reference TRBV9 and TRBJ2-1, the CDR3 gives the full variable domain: DSGVTQTPKHLITATGQRVTLRCSPRSGDLSVYWYQQSLDQGLQFLIQYYNGEERAKGNILERFSAQQFPDLHSELNLSSLELGDSALYFCASSFRGTQGYNEQFFGPGTRLTVL.

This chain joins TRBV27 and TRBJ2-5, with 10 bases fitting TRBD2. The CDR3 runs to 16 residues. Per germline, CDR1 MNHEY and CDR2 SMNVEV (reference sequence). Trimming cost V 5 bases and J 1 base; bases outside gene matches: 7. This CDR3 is CASSPLAGVLQETQYF. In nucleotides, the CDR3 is TGTGCCAGCAGTCCGCTAGCGGGAGTCCTCCAAGAGACCCAGTACTTC.

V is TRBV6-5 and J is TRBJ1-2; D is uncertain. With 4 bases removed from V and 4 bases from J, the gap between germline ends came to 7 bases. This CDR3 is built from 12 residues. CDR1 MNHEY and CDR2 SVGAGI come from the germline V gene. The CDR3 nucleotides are TGTGCCAGCAGTTCGGGAGGCTATGGCTACACCTTC. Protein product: CASSSGGYGYTF.

The CDR3 reads CASSLIQNYGYTF. Written as DNA, the CDR3 is TGTGCCAGCAGTTTAATCCAGAACTATGGCTACACCTTC. The chain carries TRBV28 and TRBJ1-2; no reliable D call. Germline V CDR1 and CDR2: MDHEN, SYDVKM. The V end lost 2 bases, the J end lost 2 bases, and 6 bases lay between the germline ends. The CDR3 length is 13 residues.

For the CDR3, the DNA is TGCAGCGTTGAAATCGTCGGACAGGCGGAGGAGCAGTACTTC. Residues: CSVEIVGQAEEQYF. The chain couples TRBV29-1 to TRBJ2-7; 7 bases are a match to TRBD1. J gave up 7 bases and V 2 bases, and 11 bases lay outside the gene matches. Germline CDR1 SQVTM, CDR2 ANQGSEA. The CDR3 is 14 amino acids.

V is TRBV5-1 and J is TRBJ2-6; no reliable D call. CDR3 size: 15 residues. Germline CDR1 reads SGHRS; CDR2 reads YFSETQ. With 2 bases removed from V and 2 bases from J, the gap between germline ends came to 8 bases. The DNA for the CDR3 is TGCGCCAGCAGCTTCGGGCTACCTGGGGCCAACGTCCTGACTTTC. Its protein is CASSFGLPGANVLTF.

For the CDR3, the DNA is TGTGCCAGCAGCGCAGAAGGGCTAGCGGGAGTATCTGGTGAGCAGTTCTTC. Its translation: CASSAEGLAGVSGEQFF. V and J are TRBV9 and TRBJ2-1; 10 nucleotides match TRBD2. Germline CDR1 is SGDLS and CDR2 is YYNGEE. The trim removed 3 bases at V and 9 bases at J, leaving 15 bases unmatched. The CDR3 is made up of 17 amino acids. Complete variable domain (other parts from reference TRBV9 and TRBJ2-1): DSGVTQTPKHLITATGQRVTLRCSPRSGDLSVYWYQQSLDQGLQFLIQYYNGEERAKGNILERFSAQQFPDLHSELNLSSLELGDSALYFCASSAEGLAGVSGEQFFGPGTRLTVL.

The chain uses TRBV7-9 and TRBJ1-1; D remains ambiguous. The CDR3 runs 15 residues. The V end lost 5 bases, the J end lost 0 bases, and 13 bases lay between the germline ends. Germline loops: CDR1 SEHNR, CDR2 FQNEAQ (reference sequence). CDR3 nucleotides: TGTGCCAGCAGCCCGCCCGGGAGACTGAACACTGAAGCTTTCTTT. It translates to CASSPPGRLNTEAFF. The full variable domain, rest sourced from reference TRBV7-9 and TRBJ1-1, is DTGVSQNPRHKITKRGQNVTFRCDPISEHNRLYWYRQTLGQGPEFLTYFQNEAQLEKSRLLSDRFSAERPKGSFSTLEIQRTEQGDSAMYLCASSPPGRLNTEAFFGQGTRLTVV.

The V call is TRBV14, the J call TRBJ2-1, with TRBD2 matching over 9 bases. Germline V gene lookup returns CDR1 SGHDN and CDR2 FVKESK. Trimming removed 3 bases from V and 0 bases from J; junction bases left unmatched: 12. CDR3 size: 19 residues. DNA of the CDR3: TGTGCCAGCAGCCAGCGGAGACTAGCGGAGTTGCTCTCCTACAATGAGCAGTTCTTC. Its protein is CASSQRRLAELLSYNEQFF.

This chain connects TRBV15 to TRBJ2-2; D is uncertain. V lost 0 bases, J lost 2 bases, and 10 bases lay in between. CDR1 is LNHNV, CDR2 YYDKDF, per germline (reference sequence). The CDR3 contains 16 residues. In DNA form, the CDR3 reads TGTGCCACCAGCAGAGACCCTTACAGAAACACCGGGGAGCTGTTTTTT. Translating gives CATSRDPYRNTGELFF.

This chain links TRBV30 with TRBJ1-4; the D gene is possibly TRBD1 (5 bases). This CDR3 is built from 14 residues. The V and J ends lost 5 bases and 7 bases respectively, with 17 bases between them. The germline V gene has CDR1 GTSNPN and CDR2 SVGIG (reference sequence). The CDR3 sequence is CAWGTGTPGEKLFF. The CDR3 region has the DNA TGTGCCTGGGGTACCGGGACCCCCGGTGAAAAACTGTTTTTT. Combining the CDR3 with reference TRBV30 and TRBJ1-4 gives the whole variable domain SQTIHQWPATLVQPVGSPLSLECTVEGTSNPNLYWYRQAAGRGLQLLFYSVGIGQISSEVPQNLSASRPQDRQFILSSKKLLLSDSGFYLCAWGTGTPGEKLFFGSGTQLSVL.

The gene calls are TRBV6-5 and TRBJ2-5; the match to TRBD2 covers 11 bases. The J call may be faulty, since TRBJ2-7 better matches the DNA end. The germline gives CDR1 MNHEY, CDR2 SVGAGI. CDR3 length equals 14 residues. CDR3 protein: CATNSGTSGHEQYF. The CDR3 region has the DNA TGTGCCACTAACTCCGGGACTAGCGGTCACGAGCAGTACTTC.

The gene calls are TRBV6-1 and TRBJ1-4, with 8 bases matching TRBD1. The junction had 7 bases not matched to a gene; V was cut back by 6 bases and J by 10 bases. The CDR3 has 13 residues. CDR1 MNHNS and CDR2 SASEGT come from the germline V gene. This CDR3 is CASRRQGAGKLFF. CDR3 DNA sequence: TGTGCCAGCAGGCGTCAGGGGGCCGGAAAACTGTTTTTT.

The CDR3 nucleotides read TGTGCCAGCAGCTTAGGACAGTTAAAGGACGAGCAGTACTTC. The encoded protein is CASSLGQLKDEQYF. The chain uses TRBV7-6 and TRBJ2-7; maybe TRBD1 (5 bases). V was cut by 1 base and J by 5 bases, with 12 bases left in between. The CDR3 length is 14 residues. The germline gives CDR1 SGHVS, CDR2 FNYEAQ.

The CDR3 DNA sequence: TGTGCCAGCCTTCGCGATAGCGGGGGGGCCTACAATGAGCAGTTCTTC. This encodes CASLRDSGGAYNEQFF. The chain carries TRBV5-6 and TRBJ2-1; 11 bases line up with TRBD2. J lost 2 bases, V lost 7 bases, and 8 bases had no gene match. In germline, CDR1 is SGHDT, CDR2 YYEEEE. There are 16 residues in the CDR3.

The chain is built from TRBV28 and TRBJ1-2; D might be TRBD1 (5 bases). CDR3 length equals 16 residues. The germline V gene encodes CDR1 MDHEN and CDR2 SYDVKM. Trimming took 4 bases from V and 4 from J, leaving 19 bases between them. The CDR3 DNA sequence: TGTGCCAGCAGTTCCCCTGGTGGACAAGAACCCTATGGCTACACCTTC. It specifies CASSSPGGQEPYGYTF.